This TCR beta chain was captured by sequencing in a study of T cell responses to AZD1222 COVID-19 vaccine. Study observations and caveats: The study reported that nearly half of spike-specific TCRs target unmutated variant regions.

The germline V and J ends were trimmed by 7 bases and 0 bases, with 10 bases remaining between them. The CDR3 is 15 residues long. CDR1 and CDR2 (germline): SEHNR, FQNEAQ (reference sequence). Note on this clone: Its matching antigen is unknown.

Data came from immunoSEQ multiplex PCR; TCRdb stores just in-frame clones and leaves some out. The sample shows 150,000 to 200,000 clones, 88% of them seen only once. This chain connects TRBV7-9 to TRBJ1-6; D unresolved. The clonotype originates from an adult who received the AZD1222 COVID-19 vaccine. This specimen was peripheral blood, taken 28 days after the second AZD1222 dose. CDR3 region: CASIGPFSYNSPLHF. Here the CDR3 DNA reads TGTGCCAGCATCGGACCGTTCTCCTATAATTCACCCCTCCACTTT.